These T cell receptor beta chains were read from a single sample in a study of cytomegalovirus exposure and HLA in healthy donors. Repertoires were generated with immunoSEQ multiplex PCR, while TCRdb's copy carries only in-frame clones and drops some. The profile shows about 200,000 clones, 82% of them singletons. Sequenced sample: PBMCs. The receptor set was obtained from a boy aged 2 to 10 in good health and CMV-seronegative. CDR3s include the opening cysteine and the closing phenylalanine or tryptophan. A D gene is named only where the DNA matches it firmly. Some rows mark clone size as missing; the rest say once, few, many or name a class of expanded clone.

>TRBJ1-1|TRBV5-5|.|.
CASSLSGLNTEAFF
TGTGCCAGCAGCTTGTCAGGCCTAAACACTGAAGCTTTCTTT
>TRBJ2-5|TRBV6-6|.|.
CASSYSVGGLPETQYF
TGTGCCAGCAGTTACTCTGTCGGGGGGCTCCCAGAGACCCAGTACTTC
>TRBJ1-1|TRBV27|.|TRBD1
CASSHDRDTEAFF
TGTGCCAGCTCTCACGACAGGGACACTGAAGCTTTCTTT
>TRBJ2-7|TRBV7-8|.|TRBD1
CASNFPGQGLYEQYF
TGTGCCAGCAACTTCCCCGGACAGGGTTTGTACGAGCAGTACTTC
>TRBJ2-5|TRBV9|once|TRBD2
CASSVDPRGGGVSETQYF
TGTGCCAGCAGCGTAGATCCCCGGGGCGGGGGGGTAAGCGAGACCCAGTACTTC
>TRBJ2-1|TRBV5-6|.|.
CASSPGDNEQFF
TGTGCCAGCAGTCCAGGGGATAATGAGCAGTTCTTC
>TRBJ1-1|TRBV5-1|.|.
CASSSVPFGYSTEAFF
TGCGCCAGCAGCTCCGTCCCTTTCGGGTATTCCACTGAAGCTTTCTTT
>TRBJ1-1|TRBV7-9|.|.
CASSLSGQNTEAFF
TGTGCCAGCAGCTTATCAGGGCAGAACACTGAAGCTTTCTTT
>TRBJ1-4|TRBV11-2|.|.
CASSSAGEKLFF
TGTGCCAGCAGCTCGGCGGGTGAAAAACTGTTTTTT
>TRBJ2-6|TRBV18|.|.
CASSPRKVSSGANVLTF
TGTGCCAGCTCACCGCGGAAGGTGAGCTCTGGGGCCAACGTCCTGACTTTC
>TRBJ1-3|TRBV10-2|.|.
CASTQGGRYGTIYF
TGCGCCAGCACTCAGGGTGGCCGGTATGGGACCATATATTTT
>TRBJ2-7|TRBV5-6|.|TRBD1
CASSSTGGLDEQYF
TGTGCCAGCAGCTCGACAGGGGGGTTGGACGAGCAGTACTTC
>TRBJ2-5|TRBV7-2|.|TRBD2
CASSLGPSGAPGETQYF
TGTGCCAGCAGCTTAGGTCCTAGCGGGGCTCCGGGGGAGACCCAGTACTTC
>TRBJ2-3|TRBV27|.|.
CASSLSGGGGTQYF
TGTGCCAGCAGTTTATCGGGGGGGGGCGGAACGCAGTATTTT
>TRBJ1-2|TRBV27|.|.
CASSETGYGYTF
TGTGCCAGCAGTGAGACAGGCTATGGCTACACCTTC
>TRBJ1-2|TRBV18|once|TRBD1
CASSLGTDYGYTF
TGTGCCAGCTCACTCGGGACAGACTATGGCTACACCTTC
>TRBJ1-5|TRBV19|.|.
CASSMPYHGGNQPQHF
TGTGCCAGTAGTATGCCATACCACGGGGGCAATCAGCCCCAGCATTTT